One T cell receptor beta chain is described in this entry. The source of the sample is a study of shared clonotypes between healthy human individuals. Germline-derived CDR1 and CDR2 are MNHEY and SVGAGI. The CDR3 extends over 13 amino acids. V shed 7 bases and J 5 bases; nucleotides not matched to a gene: 4. Method: immunoSEQ multiplex PCR; TCRdb's copy keeps in-frame clones and lacks some. The profile covers about 610,000 clones, with around 97% appearing a single time and around 0.057% taken by the ten largest. This clonotype originated in a woman in her twenties or thirties in good health. This chain joins TRBV6-5 and TRBJ2-5, with 10 bases aligning to TRBD1. The sequencing input was naive CD4+ T cells sorted from blood. Subset indicated: CD45RA+ positively selected. CDR3 protein: CASTGQGEETQYF. CDR3 nucleotides: TGTGCCAGCACCGGACAGGGGGAGGAGACCCAGTACTTC.